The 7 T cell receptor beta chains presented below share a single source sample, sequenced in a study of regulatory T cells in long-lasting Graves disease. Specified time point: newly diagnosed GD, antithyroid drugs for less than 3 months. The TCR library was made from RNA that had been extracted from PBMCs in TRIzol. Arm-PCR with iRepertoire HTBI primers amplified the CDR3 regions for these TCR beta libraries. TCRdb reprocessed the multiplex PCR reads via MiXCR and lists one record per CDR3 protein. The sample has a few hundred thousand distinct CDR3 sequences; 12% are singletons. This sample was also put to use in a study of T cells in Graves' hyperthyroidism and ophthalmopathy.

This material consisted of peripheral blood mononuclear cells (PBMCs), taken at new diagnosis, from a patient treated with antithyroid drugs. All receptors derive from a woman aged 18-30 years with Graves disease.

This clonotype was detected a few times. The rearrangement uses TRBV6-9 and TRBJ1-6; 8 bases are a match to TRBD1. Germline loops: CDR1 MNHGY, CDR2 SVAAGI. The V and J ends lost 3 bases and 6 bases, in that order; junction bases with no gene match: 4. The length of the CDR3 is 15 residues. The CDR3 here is CASSYQGAGNSPLHF. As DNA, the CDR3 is TGTGCCAGCAGTTACCAGGGGGCAGGTAATTCACCCCTCCACTTT.

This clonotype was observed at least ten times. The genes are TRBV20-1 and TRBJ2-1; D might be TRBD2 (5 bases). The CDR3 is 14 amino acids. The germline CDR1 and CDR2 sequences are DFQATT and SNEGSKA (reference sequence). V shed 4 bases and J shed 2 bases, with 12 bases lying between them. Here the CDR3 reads CSAIGSAAYNEQFF. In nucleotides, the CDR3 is TGCAGTGCTATCGGTAGCGCCGCCTACAATGAGCAGTTCTTC.

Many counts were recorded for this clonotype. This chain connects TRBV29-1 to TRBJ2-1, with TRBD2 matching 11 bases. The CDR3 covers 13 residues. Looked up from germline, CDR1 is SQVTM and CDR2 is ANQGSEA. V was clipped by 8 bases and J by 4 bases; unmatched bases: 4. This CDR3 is CSTRLAGYNEQFF. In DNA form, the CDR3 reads TGCAGCACACGACTAGCGGGGTACAATGAGCAGTTCTTC.

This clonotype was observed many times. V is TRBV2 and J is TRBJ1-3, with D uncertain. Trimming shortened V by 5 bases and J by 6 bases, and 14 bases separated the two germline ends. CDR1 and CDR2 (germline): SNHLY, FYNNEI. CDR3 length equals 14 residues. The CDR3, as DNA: TGTGCCAGCAGTCCAGCGCAGGTAGTAAACACCATATATTTT. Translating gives CASSPAQVVNTIYF. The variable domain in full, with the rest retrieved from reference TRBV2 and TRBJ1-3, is EPEVTQTPSHQVTQMGQEVILRCVPISNHLYFYWYRQILGQKVEFLVSFYNNEISEKSEIFDDQFSVERPDGSNFTLKIRSTKLEDSAMYFCASSPAQVVNTIYFGEGSWLTVV.

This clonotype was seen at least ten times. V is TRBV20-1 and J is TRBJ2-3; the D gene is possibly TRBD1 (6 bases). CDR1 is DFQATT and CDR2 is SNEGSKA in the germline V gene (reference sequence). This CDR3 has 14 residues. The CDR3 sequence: CSIAGSGVTDTQYF. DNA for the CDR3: TGCAGCATAGCAGGCTCAGGGGTCACAGATACGCAGTATTTT.

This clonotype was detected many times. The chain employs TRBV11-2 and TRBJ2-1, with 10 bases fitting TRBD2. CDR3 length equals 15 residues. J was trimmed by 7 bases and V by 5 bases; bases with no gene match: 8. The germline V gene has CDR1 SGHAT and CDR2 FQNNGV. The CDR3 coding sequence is TGTGCCAGCAGCGGGGGACTAGCGTACCGGAATGAGCAGTTCTTC. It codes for CASSGGLAYRNEQFF.

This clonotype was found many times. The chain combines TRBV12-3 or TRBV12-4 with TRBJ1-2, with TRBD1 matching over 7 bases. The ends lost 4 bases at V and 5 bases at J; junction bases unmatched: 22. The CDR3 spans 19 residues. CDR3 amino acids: CASSSRLPLQGKGHYGYTF. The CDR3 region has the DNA TGTGCCAGCAGTTCCCGGCTCCCCTTACAGGGGAAAGGACATTATGGCTACACCTTC.